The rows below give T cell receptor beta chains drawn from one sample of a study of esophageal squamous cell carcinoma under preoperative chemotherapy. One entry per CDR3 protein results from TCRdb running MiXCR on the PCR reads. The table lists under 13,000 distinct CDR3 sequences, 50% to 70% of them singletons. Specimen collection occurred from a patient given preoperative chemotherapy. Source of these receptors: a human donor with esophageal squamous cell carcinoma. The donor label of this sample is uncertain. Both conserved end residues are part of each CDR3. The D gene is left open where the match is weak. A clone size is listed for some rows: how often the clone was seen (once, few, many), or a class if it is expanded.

CDR3: CASRRTSGGTDTQYF; DNA: TGTGCCAGCAGACGGACTAGCGGGGGCACAGATACGCAGTATTTT; J: TRBJ2-3; D: TRBD2; V: TRBV6-1; size: -
CDR3: CASAYDNEQFF; DNA: TGTGCCAGCGCGTATGACAATGAGCAGTTCTTC; J: TRBJ2-1; D: -; V: TRBV6-1; size: -
CDR3: CASGGFGGRDPETQYF; DNA: TGTGCCAGCGGGGGATTTGGGGGACGTGACCCAGAGACGCAGTATTTC; J: TRBJ2-3; D: -; V: TRBV6-1; size: -
CDR3: CASRGRGGGSPDTQYF; DNA: TGTGCCAGCAGGGGACGAGGGGGGGGGAGCCCAGATACGCAGTATTTC; J: TRBJ2-3; D: -; V: TRBV7-2; size: -
CDR3: CASSEFWGRAKDIQYF; DNA: TGTGCCAGCAGTGAATTTTGGGGAAGAGCCAAAGACATTCAGTATTTT; J: TRBJ2-3; D: -; V: TRBV6-1; size: once
CDR3: CASILGPLSETQYF; DNA: TGTGCCAGCATCCTAGGACCCTTGTCGGAGACCCAGTACTTC; J: TRBJ2-5; D: -; V: TRBV6-1; size: -
CDR3: CASRAEDAGTEAFF; DNA: TGTGCCAGCAGGGCGGAAGATGCGGGGACTGAAGCTTTCTTT; J: TRBJ1-1; D: -; V: TRBV6-1; size: once
CDR3: CASSEGSGRIADTQYF; DNA: TGTGCCAGCAGTGAAGGTAGCGGGAGGATAGCAGATACGCAGTATTTT; J: TRBJ2-3; D: TRBD2; V: TRBV6-1; size: -
CDR3: CASSPGTGSYEQFF; DNA: TGTGCCAGCAGTCCCGGGACAGGGTCCTACGAGCAGTTCTTC; J: TRBJ2-1; D: TRBD1; V: TRBV6-1; size: few
CDR3: CASTIGCCDQETQYF; DNA: TGCGCCAGCACGATAGGGTGCTGTGACCAAGAGACCCAGTACTTC; J: TRBJ2-5; D: -; V: TRBV10-2; size: -
CDR3: CASRRADTQYF; DNA: TGTGCCAGCAGGAGGGCAGATACGCAGTATTTT; J: TRBJ2-3; D: -; V: TRBV12-3/TRBV12-4; size: -
CDR3: CASSVSGLCYKNMQYF; DNA: TGTGCCAGCAGTGTCTCGGGGCTGTGCTACAAAAATATGCAGTACTTT; J: TRBJ2-3; D: -; V: TRBV6-1; size: -
CDR3: CASSRPGQPNTGELFF; DNA: TGTGCCAGCAGTCGTCCGGGACAACCGAACACCGGGGAGCTGTTTTTT; J: TRBJ2-2; D: -; V: TRBV6-1; size: -
CDR3: CASSYSGRAVEAFF; DNA: TGTGCCAGCAGTTACTCGGGCAGGGCCGTTGAAGCTTTCTTT; J: TRBJ1-1; D: -; V: TRBV6-5; size: many
CDR3: CAIRRIYGYTF; DNA: TGTGCCATCAGACGGATCTATGGCTACACCTTC; J: TRBJ1-2; D: -; V: TRBV10-3; size: -
CDR3: CASSDSHLGDHNEQFF; DNA: TGTGCCAGCAGTGACTCGCACCTCGGGGACCACAATGAGCAGTTCTTT; J: TRBJ2-1; D: -; V: TRBV6-4; size: -
CDR3: CASSRQGGNQETQFF; DNA: TGTGCCAGCAGTAGACAGGGAGGGAACCAAGAGACCCAGTTCTTC; J: TRBJ2-1; D: -; V: TRBV6-1; size: -
CDR3: CAWSVGFRGQTNEKLFF; DNA: TGTGCCTGGAGTGTAGGTTTTAGGGGGCAAACTAATGAAAAACTGTTTTTT; J: TRBJ1-4; D: TRBD1; V: TRBV30; size: -
CDR3: CASRIRLAGYNEQFF; DNA: TGTGCCAGCAGGATTAGACTAGCGGGATACAATGAGCAGTTCTTC; J: TRBJ2-1; D: TRBD2; V: TRBV6-1; size: medium-sized
CDR3: CVSSELGGSYTNTQYF; DNA: TGTGTCAGCAGTGAATTGGGGGGGAGCTACACAAATACGCAGTATTTC; J: TRBJ2-3; D: TRBD2; V: TRBV6-1; size: few
CDR3: CACSGFWGSYTDTQYF; DNA: TGTGCCTGCAGTGGGTTTTGGGGAAGTTACACAGATACGCAGTATTTC; J: TRBJ2-3; D: -; V: TRBV6-1; size: -
CDR3: CASRDNYYNEQFF; DNA: TGTGCCAGCAGGGACAACTACTACAATGAGCAGTTCTTC; J: TRBJ2-1; D: -; V: TRBV6-1; size: -
CDR3: CASLAEDKDTQYF; DNA: TGTGCCAGCCTCGCCGAGGACAAAGATACCCAGTATTTT; J: TRBJ2-3; D: -; V: TRBV6-1; size: -
CDR3: CASRGFGGSYKETQFF; DNA: TGTGCCAGCAGGGGATTTGGGGGAAGCTACAAAGAGACGCAGTTTTTC; J: TRBJ2-4; D: -; V: TRBV6-1; size: -
CDR3: CASSVVTGDTEAFF; DNA: TGTGCCAGCAGTGTGGTGACAGGGGACACTGAAGCTTTCTTT; J: TRBJ1-1; D: TRBD1; V: TRBV6-1; size: few
CDR3: CASSYSAQDYNEQFF; DNA: TGTGCCAGCAGTTACTCGGCACAGGACTACAATGAGCAGTTCTTC; J: TRBJ2-1; D: -; V: TRBV6-5; size: -
CDR3: CASSLRGRINTGELFF; DNA: TGTGCCAGCAGCTTACGGGGGCGCATCAACACCGGGGAGCTGTTTTTT; J: TRBJ2-2; D: -; V: TRBV7-2; size: few
CDR3: CASSLGFANREQFF; DNA: TGTGCCAGCAGCTTAGGGTTTGCCAACAGGGAGCAGTTCTTC; J: TRBJ2-1; D: -; V: TRBV7-2; size: large
CDR3: CASSEQDLVGEQFF; DNA: TGTGCCAGCAGTGAACAGGACCTCGTGGGGGAGCAGTTCTTC; J: TRBJ2-1; D: -; V: TRBV6-1; size: -
CDR3: CASSGVGVRTEAFF; DNA: TGTGCCAGCAGTGGAGTCGGGGTGCGTACTGAAGCTTTCTTT; J: TRBJ1-1; D: -; V: TRBV6-1; size: once
CDR3: CASSPGQDLGEQYF; DNA: TGTGCCAGCAGTCCCGGGCAGGATCTTGGGGAGCAGTACTTC; J: TRBJ2-5; D: -; V: TRBV12-3/TRBV12-4; size: -
CDR3: CAIRKSDGPEGIDEQFF; DNA: TGTGCCATCAGGAAATCGGACGGACCCGAAGGTATTGATGAGCAGTTCTTC; J: TRBJ2-1; D: -; V: TRBV10-3; size: many
CDR3: CASSAWTGTYEQYF; DNA: TGTGCCAGCAGTGCCTGGACAGGGACCTACGAGCAGTACTTC; J: TRBJ2-7; D: TRBD1; V: TRBV25-1; size: -
CDR3: CASSSRGLGSGVGATDTQYF; DNA: TGTGCCAGCAGCTCACGAGGTCTGGGCTCGGGGGTAGGGGCTACAGATACGCAGTATTTT; J: TRBJ2-3; D: -; V: TRBV6-1; size: -
CDR3: CASSHTGGAGANVLTF; DNA: TGTGCCAGCAGTCACACAGGGGGCGCTGGGGCCAACGTCCTGACTTTC; J: TRBJ2-6; D: TRBD1; V: TRBV27; size: -
CDR3: CASSLQHRGLSGNTIYF; DNA: TGTGCCAGCAGCTTACAGCACAGGGGCCTCTCTGGAAACACCATATATTTT; J: TRBJ1-3; D: TRBD1; V: TRBV11-3; size: few
CDR3: CASSLRVTLEQFF; DNA: TGTGCCAGCAGTTTAAGGGTTACGCTCGAGCAGTTCTTC; J: TRBJ2-1; D: -; V: TRBV12-3/TRBV12-4; size: -
CDR3: CASSLRVIGTLQETQYF; DNA: TGTGCCAGCAGCTTACGGGTAATTGGGACACTTCAAGAGACCCAGTACTTC; J: TRBJ2-5; D: -; V: TRBV7-6; size: -
CDR3: CASTLDRSYNEQFF; DNA: TGTGCCAGCACCTTGGACAGGAGCTACAATGAGCAGTTCTTC; J: TRBJ2-1; D: TRBD1; V: TRBV12-3/TRBV12-4; size: -
CDR3: CASGGLGGSYQDTQYF; DNA: TGTGCCAGCGGGGGGCTTGGGGGAAGCTACCAAGATACGCAGTATTTC; J: TRBJ2-3; D: -; V: TRBV6-1; size: -
CDR3: CATSQSSGRNEQFF; DNA: TGTGCCACCAGTCAGTCTAGCGGGAGAAATGAGCAGTTCTTC; J: TRBJ2-1; D: TRBD2; V: TRBV24-1; size: -
CDR3: CASSLARTSGGDNEQFF; DNA: TGTGCCAGCAGCTTAGCGCGGACTAGCGGGGGTGATAATGAGCAGTTCTTC; J: TRBJ2-1; D: TRBD2; V: TRBV7-2; size: -
CDR3: CSARFAVNTEAFF; DNA: TGCAGTGCCAGATTCGCGGTGAACACTGAAGCTTTCTTT; J: TRBJ1-1; D: -; V: TRBV20-1; size: many
CDR3: CASSELGGSDKNTQYF; DNA: TGTGCCAGCAGTGAATTGGGGGGGAGCGACAAAAATACGCAGTATTTC; J: TRBJ2-3; D: TRBD2; V: TRBV6-1; size: -
CDR3: CASSGGSLAGGIGDTQYF; DNA: TGTGCCAGCAGTGGGGGGAGTCTAGCGGGAGGGATTGGAGATACGCAGTATTTT; J: TRBJ2-3; D: TRBD2; V: TRBV6-1; size: -
CDR3: CASSSRGRLSGLWAKDTQYF; DNA: TGTGCCAGCAGCTCACGAGGTCGCCTCTCGGGGCTGTGGGCCAAAGATACGCAGTACTTT; J: TRBJ2-3; D: -; V: TRBV6-1; size: -
CDR3: CAISQTSGITDTQYF; DNA: TGTGCCATCAGTCAAACTAGCGGGATAACAGATACGCAGTATTTT; J: TRBJ2-3; D: TRBD2; V: TRBV10-3; size: -
CDR3: CASRPTSAGEQFF; DNA: TGTGCCAGCAGACCCACTAGCGCCGGGGAGCAGTTCTTC; J: TRBJ2-1; D: TRBD2; V: TRBV12-3/TRBV12-4; size: -
CDR3: CASSEIGGQDFNEQFF; DNA: TGTGCCAGCAGTGAAATAGGCGGGCAGGACTTCAATGAGCAGTTCTTC; J: TRBJ2-1; D: -; V: TRBV6-1; size: -
CDR3: CASSSRRYEQYF; DNA: TGTGCCAGCAGTTCCAGAAGATACGAGCAGTACTTC; J: TRBJ2-7; D: -; V: TRBV28; size: -
CDR3: CASSSSGRSYEQYF; DNA: TGTGCCAGCAGTAGTAGCGGGAGGTCCTACGAGCAGTACTTC; J: TRBJ2-7; D: TRBD2; V: TRBV6-1; size: -
CDR3: CASSEFWGSYQETQYF; DNA: TGTGCCAGCAGTGAATTTTGGGGAAGCTACCAAGAGACGCAGTATTTC; J: TRBJ2-3; D: -; V: TRBV6-1; size: -
CDR3: CASSEFWGRYTDTQYF; DNA: TGTGCCAGCAGTGAATTTTGGGGACGCTACACCGATACGCAGTATTTC; J: TRBJ2-3; D: -; V: TRBV6-1; size: once
CDR3: CASSRRSGGWAKNTQYF; DNA: TGTGCCAGCAGCCGCCGATCGGGAGGGTGGGCCAAAAATACGCAGTATTTC; J: TRBJ2-3; D: TRBD2; V: TRBV7-2; size: -
CDR3: CATSDTTGPYGYTF; DNA: TGTGCCACCAGTGATACGACAGGACCTTATGGCTACACCTTC; J: TRBJ1-2; D: -; V: TRBV24-1; size: few
CDR3: CASSLLGLAGGPTNEQYF; DNA: TGTGCCAGCAGCCTTCTGGGACTAGCGGGAGGGCCTACAAACGAGCAGTACTTC; J: TRBJ2-7; D: TRBD2; V: TRBV6-1; size: -
CDR3: CASATPQIAPGGYTQYF; DNA: TGTGCCAGCGCTACACCTCAGATCGCTCCTGGGGGGTATACGCAGTATTTT; J: TRBJ2-3; D: -; V: TRBV6-2/TRBV6-3; size: medium-sized
CDR3: CLSREFGGSSTDTQYF; DNA: TGTCTCAGCCGCGAATTTGGGGGGAGCTCCACAGATACTCAGTATTTC; J: TRBJ2-1; D: -; V: TRBV6-1; size: -
CDR3: CASSFRGAGNTIYF; DNA: TGTGCCAGCAGTTTTCGGGGTGCTGGAAACACCATATATTTT; J: TRBJ1-3; D: -; V: TRBV12-3/TRBV12-4; size: -